One TCR beta chain is described in this entry. Antigen: not known. It may be a read error: a sequence one base away is much more abundant. What was amplified from RNA transcripts were TCR beta CDR3 regions. Researchers ran a first-round RT-PCR on the TCR CDR3 using the HTBI primer set. TCRdb itself ran the multiplex PCR reads through MiXCR, one entry per CDR3 protein. Among under 350,000 distinct CDR3 sequences, approximately 17% were seen once, and the ten largest hold around 61%. This sample was included in a study of T cells in Graves' hyperthyroidism and ophthalmopathy. Study-wide background: Peripheral blood collection took place at initial diagnosis, before any treatment. Study-wide results and caveats: Most clonotypes that expanded in the thyroid above 0.001 also showed up in blood.

This CDR3 is 17 amino acids long. Germline V gene sequence: CDR1 SGHTA, CDR2 FQGNSA. Germline trimming cut 4 bases from V and 5 bases from J; bases unmatched to any gene: 15. The V call is TRBV7-2, the J call TRBJ1-1; 8 positions agree with TRBD1. Specimen: blood. The TCR was taken from a woman aged 60 to 75 with Graves' ophthalmopathy. The CDR3 sequence is CASSCRQGRFVRTEAFF. Here the CDR3 DNA reads TGTGCCAGCAGCTGCCGACAGGGGAGGTTTGTTAGGACTGAAGCTTTCTTT.